This TCR beta chain was observed in a study of cytomegalovirus exposure and HLA in healthy donors (dated by TCRdb to about 2017). Notes on the research overall: An earlier analysis of approximately 640 of the donors reported about 290 Gb of sequence data and roughly 110 million unique TCR beta sequences from approximately 180 million T cells. The study used immunosequencing to profile the T cell repertoires of under 700 subjects and linked those repertoires to cytomegalovirus serostatus. Roughly 5 DR-DQ haplotypes were handled as single units for association and clustering, since linkage in the cohort was strong. The number of donors typed differed by locus, with roughly 629-640 for A, B, C, DRB1 and DQB1, more than 500 for DQA1, approximately 580 for DPA1, and some 440 for DPB1. All discovery cohort repertoires had been generated on a single sequencing platform. The study combined high-throughput TCR immunosequencing, statistical association of individual TCRs with disease status, and machine learning to predict cytomegalovirus infection status. The aim of the study was to test whether cataloging public T cell receptors could identify signatures of past pathogen exposure. A later genetic analysis took genome-wide SNP genotypes for about 65% of the roughly 670 donors and used that subset as a discovery cohort. Among a few hundred genotyped donors of the cohort, an average of approximately 240,000 unique TCR beta nucleotide sequences were sequenced per donor, roughly 18% of them non-productive. Roughly 300 gigabases of sequencing data and around 88 million unique TCR sequences made up an early release that covered around 640 HLA-typed donors. HLA typing included class I and class II loci at four-digit resolution. Besides the first cohort of 666 subjects, a separate validation cohort made up of 120 different subjects was used. To study patterns of TCR occurrence, a later analysis re-analyzed previously published TCR beta repertoires from 600 to 750 donors and added high-resolution HLA genotyping. An earlier analysis of around 580 of the donors used high-throughput TCR beta sequencing to judge whether each TCR beta V gene segment behaved as functional or pseudogenic. Alongside the repertoire data, information on donor age, sex, ethnicity and CMV serostatus was compiled. Of the roughly 410 genotyped donors, approximately 81% were placed in the genetic ancestry cluster associated with self-reported Caucasian donors. Rather than using new phenotypic data, the later analysis identified candidate immune exposures from TCR beta sequences and from how often those sequences occurred across donors. Paper-wide results and their limitations: A later genetic analysis reported fewer N-insertions in productive TCRs among donors in an Asian-associated ancestry cluster than the roughly 670-donor mean. The cohort was sequenced for TCR beta chains only, and without alpha or paired-chain data the features that could be detected were limited. Broadly in line with IMGT annotations, most TCR beta V segments showed up in productive rearrangements about 87% or about 30% of the time in an earlier analysis of 450 to 750 of the donors. In a later analysis, the rate of TCR association differed among HLA loci, with DRB1 alleles having the most associated TCRs and HLA-C alleles having the fewest. The only immune exposure information available for the cohort was CMV serostatus. V-gene and J-gene trimming of TCR beta chains was associated with a missense DCLRE1C variant in a later genetic analysis, and the association was replicated in an independent cohort. When HLA alleles, especially DR and DQ, strongly co-occurred, TCR associations were difficult to assign to individual alleles. Some IMGT-functional V segments, including TRBV6-2 and TRBV6-3, could not be distinguished by the 87-base-pair reads and were therefore excluded. At a false discovery rate of 0.05, a later analysis linked 15,000 to 20,000 TCR beta sequences to specific HLA alleles. Because counts were too low, 15 to 20 rarely observed V segments, including chromosome 9 orphons, were excluded from the earlier analysis of about 500 of the donors. In vitro tests confirmed that a few of the cytomegalovirus-associated TCR beta chains recognize cytomegalovirus antigens. Most CMV-associated TCR beta chains appeared to be HLA-restricted in a later analysis, and the HLA associations seemed to be driven largely by CMV exposure. Most TCR sequences were observed very rarely across donors, whereas some public TCRs were present in many individuals. The sequencing pipeline was judged likely to have produced a cluster of highly shared sequence variants as a technical artifact. In a later analysis, HLA-associated TCR beta chains showed more clonal expansion and lower generation probabilities than non-associated chains that were equally common. The authors suggested that the approach could potentially be extended to other disease states and immunological phenotypes. Because some donors lacked HLA typing at each locus, the association tests relied only on the typed subset. Roughly uniform sequencing depth across donors was assumed in presence/absence analyses, although this assumption may not hold. The study gave a list of about 170 TCR beta chains associated with cytomegalovirus. Correlated functional status among segregating V segments might reflect linkage disequilibrium, but an unknown experimental factor could not be ruled out. The classifier was reported to diagnose cytomegalovirus status with high specificity and sensitivity in both the original cohort and the validation cohort. A further reported finding was that TCR beta sequences accurately predicted the HLA-A and HLA-B alleles for most subjects in the first cohort. In a later analysis, several top co-occurrence clusters were reported to appear linked to parvovirus B19, influenza, CMV and Epstein-Barr virus.

The cohort comprised hundreds of healthy bone marrow donors. Cohort members were all nominally healthy when sampled, although unrecorded immune exposures were likely present. The donor was CMV seronegative and belonged to the group of 320 or so seronegative cohort members. A peripheral blood sample was collected from each donor, and TCR beta sequencing was performed on peripheral blood mononuclear cells. The Qiagen DNeasy Blood Extraction Kit was used to extract genomic DNA from the blood cell samples. Of note for this clone: No antigen is known for it. No per-base quality is available; no much larger clone lies one base away.

The library was produced with the immunoSEQ multiplex PCR assay. For the multiplex PCR, a mixture combining 60 forward primers for TCR Vbeta segments and 13 reverse primers for TCR Jbeta segments was used. Amplification of the CDR3 region of rearranged TCR beta genes was performed with a multiplex PCR assay on genomic DNA. The Illumina HiSeq System was used to sequence the amplified TCR beta libraries as 87-base-pair reads. The study's own analysis went as follows. A later analysis counted approximately 76 million unique TCR beta chains across the 550 to 800 repertoires, and 10 million to 11 million of these chains were shared by at least two donors. To remove PCR and sequencing errors, raw reads were error-corrected and collapsed into unique sequences using a nearest-neighbor algorithm that merged closely related sequences. To assign V, D and J gene segments, CDR3 sequences were aligned to IMGT reference sequences. For a sequence to be retained, a match of at least six nucleotides was required to both a V gene segment and a J gene segment. Rearrangements were classified as productive when the CDR3 lacked stop codons and remained in frame with V and J, and all other rearrangements were classified as non-productive. CDR3 was defined according to IMGT convention as the region running from the second conserved V-encoded cysteine to the conserved J-encoded phenylalanine. The earlier analysis of about 590 of the donors excluded sequences that lacked an unambiguous match to a single V gene segment. In an earlier analysis of approximately 590 of the donors, a V segment was called functional when productive rearrangements were above 56.7%, and segregating when the standard deviation between donors exceeded 5%. A statistical classification framework was built for diagnosing cytomegalovirus status from the catalog of TCR beta chain sequences. A later analysis assigned V and J genes by comparing TCR nucleotide sequences with IMGT/GENE-DB human TR gene sequences. The TCRdist pipeline was used in a later analysis to assign CDR3 sequences and most-parsimonious VDJ recombination scenarios. A later analysis defined each TCR beta chain by its CDR3 amino acid sequence plus V-gene family, and excluded reads lacking a unique V-gene family. To address suspected cross-contamination and a sequencing artifact, a later analysis removed under 600 highly shared, low-generation-probability nucleotide sequences. A later analysis calculated a clonal expansion index for each public chain from normalized within-repertoire ranks of inferred template counts. A later analysis computed generation probabilities with a VDJ recombination model fitted to out-of-frame rearrangements, and checked the results against IGoR. Hypergeometric tests were used in a later analysis to score TCR-TCR, TCR-HLA and TCR-CMV co-occurrence, with a repertoire-size bias correction applied to the TCR pairs. A later analysis estimated false discovery rates by permuting HLA or CMV assignments 20 times. In a later analysis, co-occurring TCRs were grouped with DBSCAN, and TCRdist sequence similarity was added when clustering was performed within HLA-allele-positive subsets. Co-occurrence clustering excluded repertoires with fewer than 30,000 or more than 120,000 public chains, plus five with anomalous nucleotide sharing. Imported from immuneACCESS, the table was reduced by TCRdb to in-frame sequences with V and J called. These copies leave out some clones; in studies compared against another copy, an unresolved V gene accounts for under half, and the cause of the remainder is not known. From that table come the V and J calls and clone size; the DNA was used to work out D and trimming. For this sample the table gives 130,000 or so clones, of which more than 8% were detected only once. The ten largest make up 5.5% of the sample.

The CDR3 runs 14 residues from the cysteine to the phenylalanine. Only CDR3 DNA remains: 42 bases, in frame from the first base. At the junction V is shortened by 5 bases and J by 0 bases; bases outside the gene matches: 3. Looking up the germline V gene (reference sequence) yields CDR1 MNHNY and CDR2 SVGAGI. Rearrangement joined TRBV6-6 to TRBJ1-1; 7 bases in the middle match TRBD1. Input material: PBMCs. This TCR was sampled from a man aged 40-50 years in good health and CMV-seronegative. The CDR3 reads CASSGTEMNTEAFF. At the DNA level, the sequence is TGTGCCAGCAGTGGGACAGAGATGAACACTGAAGCTTTCTTT.